The 13 T cell receptor beta chains listed next were all sequenced from one sample in a study of T cells in Graves' hyperthyroidism and ophthalmopathy. TCR beta CDR3 regions were amplified from RNA transcripts. The TCR CDR3 first-round RT-PCR relied on the HTBI primer set. Via MiXCR, TCRdb re-called the multiplex PCR reads, giving one row per CDR3 protein. The table lists roughly 300,000 distinct CDR3 sequences, 20% to 25% of them singletons. Sequenced input: blood. Receptors were obtained from a woman between 45 and 60 years old with Graves' hyperthyroidism.

This clonotype came up once. The rearrangement joins TRBV28 to TRBJ2-7, with 7 positions matching TRBD1. Germline values: CDR1 MDHEN, CDR2 SYDVKM. This CDR3 is 15 amino acids long. With V trimmed by 4 bases and J by 2 bases, 8 bases remained unmatched. CDR3 sequence (DNA): TGTGCCAGCAGTTCCCCCGGGACAGAACCCTACGAGCAGTACTTC. It codes for CASSSPGTEPYEQYF.

A word on this clonotype: This clone may be a read error of a much larger clone one base away. V gene TRBV10-3 combines with J gene TRBJ1-3, with D hard to call. The CDR3 loop spans 13 amino acids. From germline, CDR1 is ENHRY and CDR2 SYGVKD. V dropped 4 bases and J dropped 6 bases, with 10 bases sitting between them. The CDR3 bases are TGTGCCATCAGTGTAAACACTGCAAACACCATATATTTT. This sequence encodes CAISVNTANTIYF.

This clonotype was seen a handful of times. V gene TRBV12-5 combines with J gene TRBJ2-7; D may correspond to TRBD1 or TRBD2 (5 bases each). The germline CDR1 and CDR2 sequences are LGHNT and FRNRAP. Deletions cut 0 bases from V and 3 bases from J, with 12 bases between. The CDR3 sequence is 15 residues long. CDR3 DNA sequence: TGTGCTAGTGGTTTGGTACATGGGGGAATCTACGAGCAGTACTTC. It encodes CASGLVHGGIYEQYF.

This chain joins TRBV6-1 and TRBJ2-5; 10 nucleotides match TRBD2. Per the germline V gene, CDR1 is MNHNS and CDR2 is SASEGT. There are 15 residues in the CDR3. After removal of 7 bases from V and 1 base from J, the junction contained 6 bases not matched to a gene. The CDR3 spells CASKELAGGQETQYF. CDR3 bases: TGTGCCAGCAAGGAGTTAGCGGGAGGCCAAGAGACCCAGTACTTC.

Many counts were recorded for this clonotype. The gene calls are TRBV28 and TRBJ1-1; a possible D gene is TRBD1 (6 bases). Per the germline V gene, CDR1 is MDHEN and CDR2 is SYDVKM. V shed 3 bases and J shed 11 bases, with 16 bases lying between them. This CDR3 is 13 amino acids long. The CDR3 protein is CASSFGQPPRAFF. The CDR3 nucleotides are TGTGCCAGCAGTTTCGGACAGCCCCCACGGGCTTTCTTT.

This clonotype has a count of ten or more. The gene calls are TRBV10-3 and TRBJ1-1; 10 bases are a match to TRBD1. From germline, CDR1 is ENHRY and CDR2 SYGVKD. The ends lost 11 bases at V and 3 bases at J; junction bases unmatched: 9. CDR3 length: 14 amino acids. As DNA, the CDR3 is TGTGCCGTAGGCCCCGGGACAGGGGACACTGAAGCTTTCTTT. Translation: CAVGPGTGDTEAFF.

Points on this clonotype: This could be a read error, since a much larger clone is one nucleotide away. This chain links TRBV6-5 with TRBJ2-3, with D possibly being TRBD1 (6 bases). The V gene's germline CDR1 is MNHEY and CDR2 SVGAGI. V was clipped by 2 bases and J by 0 bases, with 12 bases between them. This CDR3 is 16 amino acids long. The CDR3 is CASSYLTGLSTDTQYF. The CDR3, as DNA: TGTGCCAGCAGTTACCTGACAGGACTTAGCACAGATACGCAGTATTTT.

This clonotype was seen just once. The chain is built from TRBV6-2 or TRBV6-3 and TRBJ1-2, with D maybe TRBD1 (5 bases). CDR1 is MNHEY and CDR2 is SVGEGT in the germline V gene. This CDR3 has 16 amino acids. V was trimmed by 2 bases and J by 2 bases, leaving 15 bases between them. The CDR3, as DNA: TGTGCCAGCAGTTACCGATCAAAGGGACCGAACTATGGCTACACCTTC. Protein product: CASSYRSKGPNYGYTF.

This clonotype was detected many times. This chain links TRBV10-1 with TRBJ2-7; D uncertain. There are 13 residues in the CDR3. The V end was cut by 0 bases, the J end by 0 bases, with 3 bases between. The V gene's germline CDR1 is WNHNN and CDR2 SYGVQD (reference sequence). CDR3 in amino acids: CASSESGSYEQYF. DNA of the CDR3: TGCGCCAGCAGTGAGTCGGGCTCCTACGAGCAGTACTTC.

V and J are TRBV7-3 and TRBJ2-1, with 8 bases identical to TRBD1. Germline V gives CDR1 SGHTA, CDR2 FQGTGA. Losses at the gene ends were 5 bases for V and 7 bases for J; bases not matched to a gene: 7. The CDR3 is 14 residues long. The CDR3 DNA sequence: TGTGCCAGCAGCGCCAGGGACAGGAGAAATGAGCAGTTCTTC. It is translated as CASSARDRRNEQFF. Full variable domain (outside the CDR3, taken from reference TRBV7-3 and TRBJ2-1): GAGVSQTPSNKVTEKGKYVELRCDPISGHTALYWYRQSLGQGPEFLIYFQGTGAADDSGLPNDRFFAVRPEGSVSTLKIQRTERGDSAVYLCASSARDRRNEQFFGPGTRLTVL.

This clonotype was detected only a few times. The chain carries TRBV30 and TRBJ1-3, with D unclear. Germline CDR1 GTSNPN, CDR2 SVGIG (reference sequence). The CDR3 extends over 14 amino acids. Trimming stripped 2 bases from V and 0 bases from J, with 8 bases between. CDR3: CAWSIKSSGNTIYF. CDR3 nucleotide sequence: TGTGCCTGGAGTATAAAGAGCTCTGGAAACACCATATATTTT.

Turning to this clonotype: One base away lies a much larger clone, so this may be a sequencing read error. The gene calls are TRBV12-3 or TRBV12-4 and TRBJ2-3, with 7 nucleotides matching TRBD1. CDR3 length: 14 residues. The V gene end was trimmed by 5 bases and the J gene end by 5 bases; junction bases not matched to a gene: 7. CDR3 bases: TGTGCCAGCAGTCTTCGAAGGGGGCGAGATACGCAGTATTTT. The encoded protein is CASSLRRGRDTQYF.

The sample holds many counts of this clonotype. The CDR3 is CASTKQGGKRGEQFF. In DNA form, the CDR3 reads TGTGCCAGCACCAAACAGGGAGGCAAACGTGGTGAGCAGTTCTTC. The rearrangement joins TRBV6-1 to TRBJ2-1; D possibly uses TRBD1 or TRBD2 (6 bases each). The CDR3 is made up of 15 amino acids. The V end was cut by 7 bases, the J end by 9 bases, with 22 bases between. Germline assignment: CDR1 MNHNS and CDR2 SASEGT.